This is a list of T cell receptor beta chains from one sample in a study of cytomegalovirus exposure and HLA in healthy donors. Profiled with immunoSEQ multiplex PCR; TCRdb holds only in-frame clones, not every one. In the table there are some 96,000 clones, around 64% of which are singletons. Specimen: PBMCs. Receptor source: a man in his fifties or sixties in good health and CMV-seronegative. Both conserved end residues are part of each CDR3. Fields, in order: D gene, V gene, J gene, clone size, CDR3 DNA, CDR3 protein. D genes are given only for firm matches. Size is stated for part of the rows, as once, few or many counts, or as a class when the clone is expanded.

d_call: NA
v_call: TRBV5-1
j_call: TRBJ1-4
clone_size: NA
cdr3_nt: TGCGCCAGCAGCCTCCCAGGGGCTGGTGGTGAAAAACTGTTTTTT
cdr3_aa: CASSLPGAGGEKLFF

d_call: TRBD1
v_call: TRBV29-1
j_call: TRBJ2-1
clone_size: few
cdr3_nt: TGCAGCGTTGAAGAATTGAGGGACAGGCCTCTCTTC
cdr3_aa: CSVEELRDRPLF

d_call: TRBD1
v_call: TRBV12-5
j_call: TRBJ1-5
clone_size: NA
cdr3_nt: TGTGCTAGTGGTTCCCTTCACAGGGGAGTCCTCCGGACAGATAGCAATCAGCCCCAGCATTTT
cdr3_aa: CASGSLHRGVLRTDSNQPQHF

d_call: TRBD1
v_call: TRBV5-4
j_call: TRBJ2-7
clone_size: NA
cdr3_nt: TGTGCCAGCGGGACAGGAAAAGCCTACGAGCAGTACTTC
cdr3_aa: CASGTGKAYEQYF

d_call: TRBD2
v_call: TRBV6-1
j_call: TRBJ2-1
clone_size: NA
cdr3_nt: TGTGCCAGCAGTGAGTTGACTAGCGGGATGGACTACAATGAGCAGTTCTTC
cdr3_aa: CASSELTSGMDYNEQFF

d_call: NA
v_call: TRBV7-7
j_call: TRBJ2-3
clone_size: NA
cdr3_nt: TGTGCTAGCAGCTCGACAGGTGCAGATACGCAGTATTTT
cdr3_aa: CASSSTGADTQYF

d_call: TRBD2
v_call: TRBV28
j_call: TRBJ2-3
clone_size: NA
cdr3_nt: TGTGCCAGCAGTTTTCTCACTAGCGGGGCTAGCACAGATACGCAGTATTTT
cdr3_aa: CASSFLTSGASTDTQYF

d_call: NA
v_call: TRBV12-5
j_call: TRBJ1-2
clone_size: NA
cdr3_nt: TGTGCTAGTGGGCCCCCGTTGACAGCGCCTGGCTACACCTTC
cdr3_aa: CASGPPLTAPGYTF

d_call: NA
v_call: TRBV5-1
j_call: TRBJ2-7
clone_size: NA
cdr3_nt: TGCGCCAGCAGCTTTGCACAGGCCCCTGACGAGCAGTACTTC
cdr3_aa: CASSFAQAPDEQYF

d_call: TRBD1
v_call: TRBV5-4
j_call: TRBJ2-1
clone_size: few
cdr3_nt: TGTGCCAGCAGTCTCGGACAGGGGGTGAACAATGAGCAGTTCTTC
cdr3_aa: CASSLGQGVNNEQFF

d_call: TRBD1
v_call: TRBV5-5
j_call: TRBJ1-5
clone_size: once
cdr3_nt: TGTGCCAGCAGCTCGGGGGACAGTCTTAATCAGCCCCAGCATTTT
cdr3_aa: CASSSGDSLNQPQHF

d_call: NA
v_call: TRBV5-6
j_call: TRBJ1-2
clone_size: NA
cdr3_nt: TGTGCCAGCAGCCCCGGGATTAACTATGGCTACACCTTC
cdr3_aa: CASSPGINYGYTF

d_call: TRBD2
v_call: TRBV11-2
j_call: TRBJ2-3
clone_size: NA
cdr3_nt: TGTGCCAGCAGCCCAGGACTAGCGGGGGGACGACTAGATACGCAGTATTTT
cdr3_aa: CASSPGLAGGRLDTQYF

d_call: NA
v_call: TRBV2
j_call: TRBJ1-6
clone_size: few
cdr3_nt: TGTGCCAGCAGAGAATATACAGGGTCCATGGGTTCACCCCTCCACTTT
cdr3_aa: CASREYTGSMGSPLHF

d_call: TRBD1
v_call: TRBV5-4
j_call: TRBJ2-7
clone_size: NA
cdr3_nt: TGTGCCAGCAGCACGGTGACAGGGGCGCCCTCCTACGAGCAGTACTTC
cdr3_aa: CASSTVTGAPSYEQYF

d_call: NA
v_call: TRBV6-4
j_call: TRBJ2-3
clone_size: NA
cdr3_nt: TGTGCCAGCAGCCGTCTGCTTACTAGCACAGATACGCAGTATTTT
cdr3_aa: CASSRLLTSTDTQYF

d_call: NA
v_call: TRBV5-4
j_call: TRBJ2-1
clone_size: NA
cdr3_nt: TGTGCCAGCAGCTTGCAATCTCTAGCATCTGAGCAGTTCTTC
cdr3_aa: CASSLQSLASEQFF

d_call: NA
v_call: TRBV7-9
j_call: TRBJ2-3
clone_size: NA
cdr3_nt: TGTGCCAGCAGCTCCCGTTTTAGCGGAGCCGGCGGGGATACGCAGTATTTT
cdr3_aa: CASSSRFSGAGGDTQYF

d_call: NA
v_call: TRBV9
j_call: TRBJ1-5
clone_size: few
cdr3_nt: TGTGCCAGCAGCGCCGGACACGGAGTGTATCAGCCCCAGCATTTT
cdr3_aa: CASSAGHGVYQPQHF

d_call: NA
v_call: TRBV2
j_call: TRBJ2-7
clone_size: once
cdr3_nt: TGTGCCAGCGGCCAGGACTACATCTCCTACGAGCAGTACTTC
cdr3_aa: CASGQDYISYEQYF

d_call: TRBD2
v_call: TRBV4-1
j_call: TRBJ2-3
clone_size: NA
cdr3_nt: TGCGCCAGCAGCCAAGATACGGGAAGACTAGCGGTCGACACAGATACGCAGTATTTT
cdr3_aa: CASSQDTGRLAVDTDTQYF

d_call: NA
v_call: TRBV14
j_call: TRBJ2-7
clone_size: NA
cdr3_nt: TGTGCCAGCAGCCAAGTCGGAGGGGGCAGGTACGAGCAGTACTTC
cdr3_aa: CASSQVGGGRYEQYF

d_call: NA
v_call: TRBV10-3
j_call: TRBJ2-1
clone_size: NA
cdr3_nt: TGTGCCATCAGTGAAGCTCCGGGAGTTGTAAATGAGCAGTTCTTC
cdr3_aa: CAISEAPGVVNEQFF

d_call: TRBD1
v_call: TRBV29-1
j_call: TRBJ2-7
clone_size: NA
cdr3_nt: TGCAGCGCCCGGGACAGGGGAAGGTCCTACGAGCAGTACTTC
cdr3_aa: CSARDRGRSYEQYF